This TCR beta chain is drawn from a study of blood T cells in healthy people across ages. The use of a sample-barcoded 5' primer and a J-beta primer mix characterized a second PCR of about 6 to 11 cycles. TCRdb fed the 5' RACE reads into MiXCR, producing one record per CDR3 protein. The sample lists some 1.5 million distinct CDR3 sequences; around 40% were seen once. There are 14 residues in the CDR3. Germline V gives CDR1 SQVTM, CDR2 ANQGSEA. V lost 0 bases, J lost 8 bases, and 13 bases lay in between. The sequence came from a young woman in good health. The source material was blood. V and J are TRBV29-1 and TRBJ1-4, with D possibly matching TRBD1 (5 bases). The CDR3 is CSVEDRGAREKLFF. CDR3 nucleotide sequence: TGCAGCGTTGAAGATAGGGGAGCGAGGGAAAAACTGTTTTTT.